The 28 T cell receptor beta chains presented below share a single source sample, sequenced in a study of blood T cell repertoires in COVID-19. Assay: immunoSEQ multiplex PCR; the TCRdb copy retains only in-frame clones and omits some. The repertoire has some 42,000 clones, around 73% of them found once; the top ten carry roughly 28%. The specimen was peripheral blood. Receptors originate from a woman aged 70-85 years with acute or convalescent COVID-19.

The rearrangement joins TRBV29-1 to TRBJ1-5; a possible D gene is TRBD1 (5 bases). V was cut by 4 bases and J by 3 bases, with 10 bases left in between. The germline gives CDR1 SQVTM, CDR2 ANQGSEA. CDR3 length: 13 amino acids. The CDR3 loop reads CSVVGGVNQPQHF. CDR3 coding DNA: TGCAGCGTTGTGGGGGGAGTCAATCAGCCCCAGCATTTT.

The chain joins TRBV19 to TRBJ1-2, with TRBD1 matching over 11 bases. Germline-derived CDR1 and CDR2 are LNHDA and SQIVND (reference sequence). The CDR3 is 14 amino acids. With 5 bases clipped from V and 4 bases from J, the junction kept 3 bases outside the gene matches. The CDR3 DNA reads as TGTGCCAGTAGTTCGGACAGGGGGCTCTATGGCTACACCTTC. Protein: CASSSDRGLYGYTF.

This clone has only a few counts. In DNA, the CDR3 is TGTGCCAGCAGTAGAGGACTAGCGGAAGAGACCCAGTACTTC. Protein product: CASSRGLAEETQYF. The chain recombines TRBV2 with TRBJ2-5; 10 nucleotides match TRBD2. Germline CDR1 and CDR2: SNHLY and FYNNEI. Trimming at V came to 5 bases and at J to 3 bases, leaving 3 bases not matched to a gene. The CDR3 loop spans 14 amino acids. Looking up the rest from reference TRBV2 and TRBJ2-5 gives the full variable domain: EPEVTQTPSHQVTQMGQEVILRCVPISNHLYFYWYRQILGQKVEFLVSFYNNEISEKSEIFDDQFSVERPDGSNFTLKIRSTKLEDSAMYFCASSRGLAEETQYFGPGTRLLVL.

J is TRBJ1-2 and V is TRBV19; possibly TRBD1 for D (5 bases). Trimming shortened V by 3 bases and J by 4 bases, and 9 bases separated the two germline ends. CDR3 length equals 13 residues. Per germline, CDR1 LNHDA and CDR2 SQIVND (reference sequence). The CDR3 sequence is CASSMRGAYGYTF. CDR3 DNA sequence: TGTGCCAGTAGTATGCGTGGGGCCTATGGCTACACCTTC. Drawing the rest from reference TRBV19 and TRBJ1-2, the complete variable domain is DGGITQSPKYLFRKEGQNVTLSCEQNLNHDAMYWYRQDPGQGLRLIYYSQIVNDFQKGDIAEGYSVSREKKESFPLTVTSAQKNPTAFYLCASSMRGAYGYTFGSGTRLTVV.

The chain couples TRBV9 to TRBJ2-2; a possible D gene is TRBD1 (6 bases). Germline loops: CDR1 SGDLS, CDR2 YYNGEE. CDR3 size: 12 residues. Deletions cut 2 bases from V and 9 bases from J, with 8 bases between. CDR3 nucleotide sequence: TGTGCCAGCAGCGTTACAGGGTGGGAGCTGTTTTTT. Protein sequence: CASSVTGWELFF.

This sequence joins TRBV28 and TRBJ2-1; the match to TRBD2 covers 7 bases. The germline CDR1 and CDR2 sequences are MDHEN and SYDVKM. Trimming removed 3 bases from V and 5 bases from J; junction bases left unmatched: 7. The CDR3 extends over 15 amino acids. The CDR3, as DNA: TGTGCCAGCAGTTTTCTTGGGAGCGGGAACAATGAGCAGTTCTTC. Translation: CASSFLGSGNNEQFF.

The chain employs TRBV5-1 and TRBJ1-2, with 8 bases that match TRBD1. Losses at the gene ends were 3 bases for V and 8 bases for J; bases not matched to a gene: 9. Germline lookup yields CDR1 SGHRS and CDR2 YFSETQ. This CDR3 has 14 residues. CDR3 DNA sequence: TGCGCCAGCAGCTATACCGACAGGGGCGGGGGCTACACCTTC. This translates into CASSYTDRGGGYTF. Supplemented by reference TRBV5-1 and TRBJ1-2, the full variable domain reads KAGVTQTPRYLIKTRGQQVTLSCSPISGHRSVSWYQQTPGQGLQFLFEYFSETQRNKGNFPGRFSGRQFSNSRSEMNVSTLELGDSALYLCASSYTDRGGGYTFGSGTRLTVV.

This chain uses TRBV6-2 or TRBV6-3 with TRBJ1-1; TRBD1 might be the D (5 bases). Trimming took off 2 bases at V and 1 base at J, with 8 bases between the two ends. CDR1 MNHEY and CDR2 SVGEGT come from the germline V gene. There are 14 residues in the CDR3. CDR3 sequence: CASSYTGGNTEAFF. The CDR3 DNA reads as TGTGCCAGCAGTTACACCGGGGGGAACACTGAAGCTTTCTTT.

The chain uses TRBV11-1 and TRBJ2-2; tentatively, D is TRBD2 (6 bases). Germline V CDR1 and CDR2: SGHAT, FQDESV (reference sequence). The CDR3 covers 16 residues. The V end lost 6 bases, the J end lost 4 bases, and 18 bases lay between the germline ends. The CDR3 DNA reads TGTGCCAGCAGTCAAGCGGCTAGCGCACGCACCGGGGAGCTGTTTTTT. Its translation: CASSQAASARTGELFF.

The chain is built from TRBV2 and TRBJ1-2; the D is unclear. The germline V gene has CDR1 SNHLY and CDR2 FYNNEI. V was pared by 6 bases and J by 0 bases, with 20 bases between. The CDR3 has 17 amino acids. DNA of the CDR3: TGTGCCAGCAGGCCTGACATGCTCGCTCCCTCTAACTATGGCTACACCTTC. It encodes CASRPDMLAPSNYGYTF.

This CDR3 is CASSLGAVGSSYGYTF. CDR3 nucleotides: TGTGCCAGCAGTTTAGGGGCAGTCGGAAGTAGCTATGGCTACACCTTC. This rearrangement joins TRBV28 to TRBJ1-2; D is possibly TRBD1 (5 bases). The CDR3 is 16 residues long. Germline CDR1 MDHEN, CDR2 SYDVKM. The germline V and J ends were trimmed by 2 bases and 4 bases, with 17 bases remaining between them.

The chain combines TRBV7-9 with TRBJ1-5; possibly TRBD1 for D (6 bases). V lost 5 bases and J lost 1, with 21 bases in between. The germline V gene has CDR1 SEHNR and CDR2 FQNEAQ (reference sequence). The CDR3 runs to 18 residues. Written as DNA, the CDR3 is TGTGCCAGCAGCCCCGTGACAGGCCCCCCGCGCAGCAATCAGCCCCAGCATTTT. This translates into CASSPVTGPPRSNQPQHF.

The chain recombines TRBV7-2 with TRBJ2-6; 9 bases line up with TRBD1. CDR3 length: 18 residues. The J segment lost 1 base and the V segment lost 1 base, leaving 5 bases of the junction unmatched. The germline V gene has CDR1 SGHTA and CDR2 FQGNSA. The CDR3 protein is CASSLVGTGISGANVLTF. CDR3 in DNA: TGTGCCAGCAGCTTAGTGGGGACAGGGATATCTGGGGCCAACGTCCTGACTTTC.

V and J are TRBV19 and TRBJ2-1; TRBD2 matches 10 bases. The CDR3 consists of 16 residues. Germline V gene lookup returns CDR1 LNHDA and CDR2 SQIVND (reference sequence). The J segment lost 7 bases and the V segment lost 4 bases, leaving 10 bases of the junction unmatched. The DNA of the CDR3 is TGTGCCAGTAGTAAGGGGGCATTAGCGGGAGGTAATGAGCAGTTCTTC. Translated: CASSKGALAGGNEQFF. The full variable domain, with the rest looked up from reference TRBV19 and TRBJ2-1, is DGGITQSPKYLFRKEGQNVTLSCEQNLNHDAMYWYRQDPGQGLRLIYYSQIVNDFQKGDIAEGYSVSREKKESFPLTVTSAQKNPTAFYLCASSKGALAGGNEQFFGPGTRLTVL.

The chain recombines TRBV7-8 with TRBJ1-2; TRBD1 matches at 10 bases. Trimming removed 4 bases from V and 5 bases from J; junction bases left unmatched: 4. From germline, CDR1 is SGHVS and CDR2 FQNEAQ. There are 14 residues in the CDR3. DNA of the CDR3: TGTGCCAGCAGCTGGACAGGGGGAAGTTATGGCTACACCTTC. This translates into CASSWTGGSYGYTF.

This chain connects TRBV28 to TRBJ1-2; maybe TRBD1 (6 bases). Germline V CDR1 and CDR2: MDHEN, SYDVKM. V was shortened by 2 bases and J by 4 bases, with 14 bases between the two germline ends. The CDR3 is 15 residues long. The CDR3 bases are TGTGCCAGCAGTTTAGGACAGCGCCTAGGCTATGGCTACACCTTC. Amino acids: CASSLGQRLGYGYTF.

The chain recombines TRBV6-1 with TRBJ2-7; D is possibly TRBD1 (5 bases). Per the germline V gene, CDR1 is MNHNS and CDR2 is SASEGT. With 2 bases removed from V and 6 bases from J, the gap between germline ends came to 14 bases. The CDR3 contains 14 residues. The CDR3 coding sequence is TGTGCCAGCAGTGAATCTTATCGAAGGGGCGAGCAGTACTTC. Residues: CASSESYRRGEQYF.

A note on this clone: Other DNA sequences in the same sample also yield this CDR3. J is TRBJ1-4 and V is TRBV7-9, with D unclear. The CDR3 loop spans 14 amino acids. V lost 1 base and J 4 bases, leaving 7 bases between the germline ends. The germline gives CDR1 SEHNR, CDR2 FQNEAQ (reference sequence). The CDR3 DNA is TGTGCCAGCAGCTTAGGACACGTTAATGAAAAACTGTTTTTT. Amino acids: CASSLGHVNEKLFF.

The rearrangement links TRBV6-6 to TRBJ2-3, with D uncertain. The germline V and J ends were trimmed by 2 bases and 3 bases, with 9 bases remaining between them. The CDR3 sequence is 14 residues long. Germline CDR1 and CDR2: MNHNY and SVGAGI (reference sequence). CDR3 protein: CASSYVEVTDTQYF. CDR3 bases: TGTGCCAGCAGTTACGTCGAGGTAACAGATACGCAGTATTTT.

CDR3 sequence (DNA): TGTGCCAGCAGTAATAGCGGACTCTTGACAGATACGCAGTATTTT. This gives the protein CASSNSGLLTDTQYF. The chain uses TRBV27 and TRBJ2-3; D possibly corresponds to TRBD2 (6 bases). The CDR3 extends over 15 amino acids. Trimming stripped 5 bases from V and 3 bases from J, with 15 bases between. CDR1 is MNHEY and CDR2 is SMNVEV in the germline V gene (reference sequence).

The rearrangement links TRBV9 to TRBJ1-4; 7 bases are shared with TRBD1. This CDR3 has 14 amino acids. Germline assignment: CDR1 SGDLS and CDR2 YYNGEE. J lost 4 bases, V lost 4 bases, and 4 bases had no gene match. The CDR3 spells CASSPTGSNEKLFF. As DNA, the CDR3 is TGTGCCAGCAGCCCGACAGGGAGTAATGAAAAACTGTTTTTT. Drawing the rest from reference TRBV9 and TRBJ1-4, the complete variable domain is DSGVTQTPKHLITATGQRVTLRCSPRSGDLSVYWYQQSLDQGLQFLIQYYNGEERAKGNILERFSAQQFPDLHSELNLSSLELGDSALYFCASSPTGSNEKLFFGSGTQLSVL.

The chain uses TRBV5-5 and TRBJ1-3; 7 nucleotides match TRBD1. This CDR3 spans 15 amino acids. V lost 0 bases to trimming and J lost 5 bases; unmatched junction nucleotides: 5. CDR1 is SGHKS, CDR2 YYEKEE, per germline (reference sequence). The chain's CDR3 is CASSLERGLRNTIYF. The CDR3, as DNA: TGTGCCAGCAGCTTGGAAAGGGGGCTTCGAAACACCATATATTTT.

In regard to this clone: This CDR3 is also generated by other DNA sequences in the sample. The CDR3 DNA reads TGCAGCGTGGACACAGGGTACACTGAAGCTTTCTTT. Protein: CSVDTGYTEAFF. The chain combines TRBV29-1 with TRBJ1-1; possible D gene TRBD1, 6 bases. V lost 6 bases to trimming and J lost 3 bases, with 11 bases between them. The CDR3 has 12 amino acids. The germline V gene encodes CDR1 SQVTM and CDR2 ANQGSEA. The full variable domain, with the rest looked up from reference TRBV29-1 and TRBJ1-1, is SAVISQKPSRDICQRGTSLTIQCQVDSQVTMMFWYRQQPGQSLTLIATANQGSEATYESGFVIDKFPISRPNLTFSTLTVSNMSPEDSSIYLCSVDTGYTEAFFGQGTRLTVV.

The gene calls are TRBV4-3 and TRBJ2-3; possibly TRBD2 for D (5 bases). Germline V gene lookup returns CDR1 LGHNA and CDR2 YSLEER. This CDR3 region has 15 residues. V was trimmed by 0 bases and J by 6 bases, leaving 13 bases between them. CDR3 nucleotide sequence: TGCGCCAGCAGCCAAGATTCGGGGTTTGTGGATACGCAGTATTTT. Translated, it gives CASSQDSGFVDTQYF.

The V and J genes are TRBV27 and TRBJ1-6; possibly TRBD1 for D (5 bases). V lost 7 bases, J lost 5 bases, and 12 bases lay in between. This CDR3 is 14 amino acids long. Germline V gene sequence: CDR1 MNHEY, CDR2 SMNVEV (reference sequence). The CDR3 region has the DNA TGTGCCAGCACTCGAGCGGGGGATAATTCACCCCTCCACTTT. This codes for CASTRAGDNSPLHF.

The V and J genes are TRBV7-2 and TRBJ1-6; D is unresolved. This CDR3 contains 18 residues. Looked up from germline, CDR1 is SGHTA and CDR2 is FQGNSA. Deletions cut 1 base from V and 0 bases from J, with 13 bases between. The CDR3: CASSLGPGRSSYNSPLHF. The CDR3 DNA is TGTGCCAGCAGCTTAGGTCCCGGCCGGAGCTCCTATAATTCACCCCTCCACTTT.

This clone was observed once. The V and J genes are TRBV4-2 and TRBJ2-3; possibly TRBD1 for D (5 bases). V lost 11 bases and J 1 base, leaving 16 bases between the germline ends. In germline, CDR1 is LGHNA, CDR2 YNFKEQ. The CDR3 runs 14 residues. DNA of the CDR3: TGTGCCGCCGGGTGGGGCGGACGCACAGATACGCAGTATTTT. This gives the protein CAAGWGGRTDTQYF.

Only a few counts were recorded for this clone. The chain uses TRBV5-1 and TRBJ1-4; the D gene is possibly TRBD1 (6 bases). The germline V gene has CDR1 SGHRS and CDR2 YFSETQ. The CDR3 spans 16 residues. Trimming took off 4 bases at V and 6 bases at J, with 19 bases between the two ends. CDR3 sequence: CASSPTSTGRDEKLFF. The DNA for the CDR3 is TGCGCCAGCAGCCCCACGTCCACAGGGCGGGATGAAAAACTGTTTTTT.